These 32 T cell receptor beta chains were sequenced from one sample in a study of response to subunit inactivated influenza vaccine. TCRdb analysed the RT-PCR reads with MiXCR anew, one entry per CDR3 protein. The repertoire holds over 450,000 distinct CDR3 sequences, with 10% to 15% as singletons. Sequenced material: PBMCs from blood, taken 40 to 50 days after vaccination. The receptors derive from a middle-aged man who received an inactivated influenza vaccine.

The rearrangement joins TRBV29-1 to TRBJ2-2; 7 bases agree with TRBD1. V was pared by 7 bases and J by 2 bases, with 13 bases of the junction left unmatched. The germline CDR1 and CDR2 sequences are SQVTM and ANQGSEA. The CDR3 extends over 16 amino acids. The CDR3 here is CSAKGHRGANTGELFF. In DNA, the CDR3 is TGCAGCGCCAAGGGCCACAGGGGTGCAAACACCGGGGAGCTGTTTTTT.

This clonotype has a handful of counts. The J gene is TRBJ1-1, the V gene TRBV20-1; D is unresolved. Germline V gene sequence: CDR1 DFQATT, CDR2 SNEGSKA (reference sequence). The length of the CDR3 is 10 residues. V was clipped by 5 bases and J by 8 bases, with 9 bases between them. The CDR3 spells CSAFQAEAFF. The CDR3 coding sequence is TGCAGTGCTTTTCAGGCCGAAGCTTTCTTT.

The V call is TRBV2, the J call TRBJ1-1, with 8 bases that match TRBD1. Germline V gene data show CDR1 as SNHLY and CDR2 as FYNNEI. Trimming cost V 2 bases and J 0 bases; bases outside gene matches: 8. This CDR3 is built from 17 residues. DNA of the CDR3: TGTGCCAGCAGTGAAATGGCGGGGGACAGGTTGAACACTGAAGCTTTCTTT. Its protein product is CASSEMAGDRLNTEAFF. Full variable domain (remainder filled in from reference TRBV2 and TRBJ1-1): EPEVTQTPSHQVTQMGQEVILRCVPISNHLYFYWYRQILGQKVEFLVSFYNNEISEKSEIFDDQFSVERPDGSNFTLKIRSTKLEDSAMYFCASSEMAGDRLNTEAFFGQGTRLTVV.

The chain uses TRBV29-1 and TRBJ1-5, with a possible D match to TRBD1 (5 bases). V was cut by 5 bases and J by 0 bases, with 11 bases left in between. This CDR3 contains 14 residues. From germline, CDR1 is SQVTM and CDR2 ANQGSEA. CDR3 amino acids: CSVSDSNSNQPQHF. In DNA, the CDR3 is TGCAGCGTTTCTGACAGCAATAGCAATCAGCCCCAGCATTTT.

This chain links TRBV7-2 with TRBJ2-6; D not resolved. CDR3 length: 15 amino acids. Germline lookup yields CDR1 SGHTA and CDR2 FQGNSA. Trimming took off 3 bases at V and 2 bases at J, with 8 bases between the two ends. CDR3 in DNA: TGTGCCAGCAGCTTCCAGGCAGCTGGGGCCAACGTCCTGACTTTC. This encodes CASSFQAAGANVLTF.

A single count supports this clonotype. This chain uses TRBV24-1 with TRBJ2-5; D is perhaps TRBD1 (7 bases). The CDR3 loop spans 17 amino acids. The ends were cut back, 7 bases at V and 1 base at J, with 21 bases in the middle. CDR1 is KGHDR, CDR2 SFDVKD, per germline. The CDR3 DNA reads as TGTGCCACCAGCAAGGGGGGCAGGGGGTTCCTCCAAGAGACCCAGTACTTC. It is translated as CATSKGGRGFLQETQYF.

This clonotype has a handful of counts. DNA for the CDR3: TGTGCCAGCAGCTTCGACCCTTCAGGGGAGACCCAGTACTTC. Residues: CASSFDPSGETQYF. This chain connects TRBV7-9 to TRBJ2-5; D is perhaps TRBD1 (5 bases). The V gene lost 3 bases and the J gene lost 5 bases, with 13 bases spanning the gap. The CDR3 has 14 amino acids. Germline CDR1 SEHNR, CDR2 FQNEAQ (reference sequence).

This rearrangement joins TRBV9 to TRBJ2-7; the D call may be TRBD1 or TRBD2 (5 bases each). CDR1 is SGDLS and CDR2 is YYNGEE in the germline V gene. V lost 2 bases to trimming and J lost 0 bases, with 18 bases between them. The CDR3 has 17 amino acids. The DNA of the CDR3 is TGTGCCAGCAGCGTTTCCAGCTCCAGGGACGCCTCCTACGAGCAGTACTTC. This gives the protein CASSVSSSRDASYEQYF.

This sequence joins TRBV19 and TRBJ2-1; D is unresolved. Germline V gene lookup returns CDR1 LNHDA and CDR2 SQIVND (reference sequence). The CDR3 is 11 residues long. V lost 8 bases and J lost 5, with 7 bases in between. The CDR3 sequence: CASQQDNEQFF. CDR3 bases: TGTGCCAGTCAGCAGGACAATGAGCAGTTCTTC.

About this clonotype itself: Being one base from a much bigger clone, this may be a read error. The chain joins TRBV5-6 to TRBJ2-1; D possibly corresponds to TRBD2 (6 bases). V was clipped by 3 bases and J by 16 bases, with 17 bases between them. The CDR3 spans 12 residues. The germline V gene encodes CDR1 SGHDT and CDR2 YYEEEE. The CDR3 protein is CASSSWDSGVFF. The CDR3, as DNA: TGTGCCAGCAGCTCTTGGGACTCGGGGGTTTTCTTC.

The table lists this clonotype with a few counts. This chain uses TRBV21-1 with TRBJ2-7; TRBD1 reflects the table's D call only, with no check against the DNA. TRBV21-1 is shown as a pseudogene. This CDR3 spans 12 amino acids. The CDR3 spells CASSDRDPEEDF. CDR3 sequence (DNA): TGTGCCAGCAGCGACCGGGATCCCGAGGAGGACTTC.

This clonotype was picked up a small number of times. The chain combines TRBV12-3 or TRBV12-4 with TRBJ2-1; 9 nucleotides line up with TRBD1. This CDR3 is built from 16 residues. The V segment lost 6 bases and the J segment 6 bases; nucleotides outside the gene matches: 12. The CDR3 DNA follows: TGTGCCAGCAGCTTACGCCGGGACAGGGATAGCAATGAGCAGTTCTTC. Translation gives CASSLRRDRDSNEQFF.

The J gene is TRBJ2-3, the V gene TRBV7-6; D possibly corresponds to TRBD2 (5 bases). The CDR3 is 14 residues long. V was shortened by 10 bases and J by 3 bases, with 17 bases between the two germline ends. CDR1 is SGHVS, CDR2 FNYEAQ, per germline. The CDR3 here is CATVRRPGTDTQYF. DNA for the CDR3: TGTGCCACCGTCCGGAGACCGGGAACAGATACGCAGTATTTT.

V gene TRBV7-9 combines with J gene TRBJ1-1; TRBD1 aligns across 7 bases. This CDR3 contains 14 residues. The J segment lost 4 bases and the V segment lost 1 base, leaving 3 bases of the junction unmatched. Germline V CDR1 and CDR2: SEHNR, FQNEAQ (reference sequence). The chain's CDR3 is CASSLEGAGTEAFF. In nucleotides, the CDR3 is TGTGCCAGCAGCTTAGAGGGGGCCGGCACTGAAGCTTTCTTT. Using reference TRBV7-9 and TRBJ1-1 for the parts outside the CDR3, the full variable domain is DTGVSQNPRHKITKRGQNVTFRCDPISEHNRLYWYRQTLGQGPEFLTYFQNEAQLEKSRLLSDRFSAERPKGSFSTLEIQRTEQGDSAMYLCASSLEGAGTEAFFGQGTRLTVV.

This clonotype was found a few times. V usage is TRBV4-2 and J usage is TRBJ1-4; D is uncertain. CDR1 is LGHNA and CDR2 is YNFKEQ in the germline V gene. The CDR3 consists of 15 residues. V was trimmed by 0 bases and J by 15 bases, leaving 20 bases between them. This CDR3 is CASSQEAGLPANMFF. DNA for the CDR3: TGTGCCAGCAGCCAAGAGGCAGGCCTACCCGCAAATATGTTTTTT.

This clonotype was picked up a small number of times. The chain combines TRBV7-2 with TRBJ2-3; 11 nucleotides align to TRBD1. This CDR3 has 14 amino acids. V lost 5 bases to trimming and J lost 4 bases; unmatched junction nucleotides: 2. Germline V gene data show CDR1 as SGHTA and CDR2 as FQGNSA. The CDR3 loop reads CASSRTGGADTQYF. CDR3 in DNA: TGTGCCAGCAGCCGGACAGGGGGCGCAGATACGCAGTATTTT.

This clonotype was counted many times. This chain uses TRBV7-2 with TRBJ2-7; 7 positions agree with TRBD1. Germline CDR1 reads SGHTA; CDR2 reads FQGNSA. Losses at the gene ends were 7 bases for V and 3 bases for J; bases not matched to a gene: 9. The CDR3 extends over 14 amino acids. The CDR3 is CASNPTGELYEQYF. The CDR3 region has the DNA TGTGCCAGCAACCCAACAGGGGAGCTCTACGAGCAGTACTTC.

This clonotype came up a few times. A much larger clone lies one base from this, so it may be a read error. This chain joins TRBV7-9 and TRBJ2-5; the D is unclear. The V and J ends lost 2 bases and 3 bases respectively, with 4 bases between them. CDR3 size: 12 residues. The V gene's germline CDR1 is SEHNR and CDR2 FQNEAQ (reference sequence). DNA for the CDR3: TGTGCCAGCAGCTTAATAGAAGAGACCCAGTACTTC. Protein: CASSLIEETQYF.

This clonotype was seen a few times. The chain has TRBV28 and TRBJ1-4, with D perhaps matching TRBD1 (5 bases). Trimming took 5 bases from V and 3 from J, leaving 7 bases between them. CDR1 and CDR2 (germline): MDHEN, SYDVKM. This CDR3 spans 13 amino acids. As DNA, the CDR3 is TGTGCCAGCAGTCCCAGGGCTAATGAAAAACTGTTTTTT. Translated: CASSPRANEKLFF.

CDR3: CAISESPGEVSPLHF. Written as DNA, the CDR3 is TGTGCCATCAGTGAGTCCCCAGGGGAGGTTTCACCCCTCCACTTT. This chain joins TRBV10-3 and TRBJ1-6; a weak D match, TRBD1 (6 bases). Between the trimmed V and J ends, which lost 0 bases and 9 bases, there was a span of 12 bases. Per the germline V gene, CDR1 is ENHRY and CDR2 is SYGVKD. CDR3 length: 15 residues.

This clonotype was recorded at least ten times. The CDR3 DNA reads as TGTGCCATCAGTGGGGGAAACAATCAGCCCCAGCATTTT. The encoded protein is CAISGGNNQPQHF. The chain employs TRBV10-3 and TRBJ1-5; D gene uncertain. Germline CDR1 reads ENHRY; CDR2 reads SYGVKD. The ends were cut back, 4 bases at V and 3 bases at J, with 7 bases in the middle. The CDR3 runs 13 residues.

This clonotype was counted only a few times. The gene calls are TRBV28 and TRBJ2-7; D may be TRBD2 (5 bases). V lost 3 bases and J lost 3, with 12 bases in between. The CDR3 contains 14 residues. Per germline, CDR1 MDHEN and CDR2 SYDVKM. The CDR3 nucleotides read TGTGCCAGCAGTTTCGGGGTCGGGCTCTACGAGCAGTACTTC. Amino acid sequence: CASSFGVGLYEQYF.

CDR3 in DNA: TGTGCCAGCAGTGGAGCGGTGCAGCCCCAGCATTTT. Translation: CASSGAVQPQHF. The rearrangement uses TRBV6-4 and TRBJ1-5, with D unclear. Germline V gene lookup returns CDR1 MRHNA and CDR2 SNTAGT. The CDR3 runs 12 residues. The V end was cut by 4 bases, the J end by 7 bases, with 8 bases between.

The chain uses TRBV2 and TRBJ2-5; tentative D call: TRBD2 (6 bases). The V end was cut by 5 bases, the J end by 1 base, with 23 bases between. There are 18 residues in the CDR3. The germline CDR1 and CDR2 sequences are SNHLY and FYNNEI. The CDR3 nucleotides read TGTGCCAGCAGTTTTTCCGGGGCCGGACGGGGGACCCAAGAGACCCAGTACTTC. As protein: CASSFSGAGRGTQETQYF.

This clonotype was picked up a small number of times. The rearrangement joins TRBV28 to TRBJ2-2; D is possibly TRBD1 (6 bases). Germline CDR1 MDHEN, CDR2 SYDVKM. The CDR3 contains 16 residues. Trimming removed 6 bases at V and 6 bases at J, with 20 bases between. In DNA, the CDR3 is TGTGCCAGCAGACTAGAACAGGGTTTGGGGGCCGGGGAGCTGTTTTTT. Residues: CASRLEQGLGAGELFF.

The chain recombines TRBV7-9 with TRBJ1-3, with D hard to call. CDR3 length: 14 amino acids. In germline, CDR1 is SEHNR, CDR2 FQNEAQ (reference sequence). Trimming removed 10 bases from V and 4 bases from J, with 17 bases in between. CDR3: CATPSLRSGNTIYF. CDR3 DNA: TGTGCCACCCCCTCCCTCCGAAGCGGAAACACCATATATTTT.

This clonotype has a count of ten or more. The CDR3 region has the DNA TGCAGCGTCGAACTCGACAGTGTGAGGCAGTTCTTC. Its protein product is CSVELDSVRQFF. The chain couples TRBV29-1 to TRBJ2-1, with D perhaps matching TRBD1 (5 bases). With 6 bases removed from V and 12 bases from J, the gap between germline ends came to 18 bases. The CDR3 is made up of 12 amino acids. Looked up from germline, CDR1 is SQVTM and CDR2 is ANQGSEA.

In this sample, this clonotype turned up a few times. This chain uses TRBV20-1 with TRBJ2-1; D may be TRBD2 (6 bases). The CDR3 sequence is 15 residues long. Germline CDR1 is DFQATT and CDR2 is SNEGSKA (reference sequence). V dropped 3 bases and J dropped 4 bases, with 16 bases sitting between them. The CDR3 bases are TGCAGTGCTAGGGAAGCCGGGAGACTATACAATGAGCAGTTCTTC. Encoded protein: CSAREAGRLYNEQFF.

The CDR3 region is CASSYSPVADPLHF. The CDR3 coding sequence is TGTGCCAGCAGTTACTCGCCCGTCGCCGATCCCCTCCACTTT. This chain uses TRBV6-2 or TRBV6-3 with TRBJ1-6; D is unclear. The V gene's germline CDR1 is MNHEY and CDR2 SVGEGT. V was trimmed by 0 bases and J by 13 bases, leaving 13 bases between them. The CDR3 has 14 amino acids.

The chain links TRBV20-1 to TRBJ2-5, with 13 bases matching TRBD2. V dropped 2 bases and J dropped 1; count of bases not matched to a gene: 7. CDR3 length: 17 residues. CDR1 is DFQATT, CDR2 SNEGSKA, per germline (reference sequence). The CDR3 nucleotides are TGCAGTGCTAGACGGCCGACTAGCGGGGGGTTCCAAGAGACCCAGTACTTC. It specifies CSARRPTSGGFQETQYF.

The CDR3 sequence: CSARDARGPAEAFF. The CDR3 coding sequence is TGCAGTGCTAGAGACGCCAGGGGGCCCGCTGAAGCTTTCTTT. V is TRBV20-1 and J is TRBJ1-1; 8 bases are shared with TRBD1. The CDR3 extends over 14 amino acids. Trimming at V came to 0 bases and at J to 6 bases, leaving 6 bases not matched to a gene. Germline CDR1 DFQATT, CDR2 SNEGSKA (reference sequence).

This clonotype was found a few times. This chain links TRBV12-3 or TRBV12-4 with TRBJ1-4, with D possibly TRBD1 on 5 matching bases. The CDR3 totals 14 residues. V lost 6 bases, J lost 2 bases, and 10 bases lay in between. For the CDR3, the DNA is TGTGCCAGCAGGCCTGGGGGGACTAATGAAAAACTGTTTTTT. Its protein product is CASRPGGTNEKLFF.